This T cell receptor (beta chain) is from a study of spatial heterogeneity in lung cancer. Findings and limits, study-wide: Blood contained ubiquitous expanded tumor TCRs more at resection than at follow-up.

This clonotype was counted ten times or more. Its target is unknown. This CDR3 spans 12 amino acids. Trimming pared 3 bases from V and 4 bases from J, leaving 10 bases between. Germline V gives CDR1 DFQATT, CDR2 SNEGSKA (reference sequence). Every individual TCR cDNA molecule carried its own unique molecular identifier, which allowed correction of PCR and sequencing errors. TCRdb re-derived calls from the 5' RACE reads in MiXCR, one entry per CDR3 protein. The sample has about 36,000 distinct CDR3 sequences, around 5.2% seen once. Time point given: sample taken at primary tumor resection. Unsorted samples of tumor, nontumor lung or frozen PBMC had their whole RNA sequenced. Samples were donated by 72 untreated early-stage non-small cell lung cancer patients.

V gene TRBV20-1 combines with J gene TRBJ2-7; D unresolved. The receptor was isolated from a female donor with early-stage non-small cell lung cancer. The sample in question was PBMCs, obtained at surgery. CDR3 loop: CSASLRSYEQYF. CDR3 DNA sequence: TGCAGTGCTAGTCTTAGGTCATACGAGCAGTACTTC.